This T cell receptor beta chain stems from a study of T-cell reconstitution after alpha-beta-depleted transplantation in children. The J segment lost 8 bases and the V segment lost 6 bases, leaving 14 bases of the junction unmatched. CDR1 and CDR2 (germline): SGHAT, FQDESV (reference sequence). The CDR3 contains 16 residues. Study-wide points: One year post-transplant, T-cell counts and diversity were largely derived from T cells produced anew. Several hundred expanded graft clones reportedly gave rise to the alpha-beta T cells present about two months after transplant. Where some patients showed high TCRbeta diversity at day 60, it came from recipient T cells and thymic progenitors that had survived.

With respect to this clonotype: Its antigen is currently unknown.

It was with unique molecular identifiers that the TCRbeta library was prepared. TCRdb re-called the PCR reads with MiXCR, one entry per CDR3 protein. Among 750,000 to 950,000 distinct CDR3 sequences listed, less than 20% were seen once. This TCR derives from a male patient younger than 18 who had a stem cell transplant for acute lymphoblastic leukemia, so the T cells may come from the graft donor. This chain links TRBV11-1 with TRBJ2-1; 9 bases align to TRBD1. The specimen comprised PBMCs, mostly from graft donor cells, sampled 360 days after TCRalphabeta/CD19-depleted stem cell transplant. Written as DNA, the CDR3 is TGTGCCAGCAGTTACAGGGGGCCAATCCTTCGTTATGAGCAGTTCTTC. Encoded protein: CASSYRGPILRYEQFF.